One and the same sample provided the 4 T cell receptor beta chains below, sequenced in a study of blood T cells in healthy people across ages. Combining a sample-barcoded 5' primer with a J-beta primer mix, a second PCR ran for 7 to 11 cycles. TCRdb itself ran the 5' RACE reads through MiXCR, one entry per CDR3 protein. The sample lists roughly 1,800,000 distinct CDR3 sequences, 49% occurring once. What was sequenced was blood. The receptors stem from a woman between 40 and 55 years old in good health.

The genes are TRBV6-2 or TRBV6-3 and TRBJ2-3; the match to TRBD1 covers 7 bases. CDR3 length: 16 amino acids. V lost 5 bases to trimming and J lost 2 bases; unmatched junction nucleotides: 10. Germline values: CDR1 MNHEY, CDR2 SVGEGT. The CDR3, as DNA: TGTGCCAGCAGTACCCGTGACAGGGCCCTCACAGATACGCAGTATTTT. Translated, it gives CASSTRDRALTDTQYF.

This chain joins TRBV28 and TRBJ2-7; 11 nucleotides match TRBD1. The J call is uncertain, as TRBJ2-5 better fits the DNA end. There are 12 residues in the CDR3. In germline, CDR1 is MDHEN, CDR2 SYDVKM. CDR3 bases: TGTGCCAGCAGTGGGACAGGGGGGACCCAGTACTTC. It is translated as CASSGTGGTQYF.

V gene TRBV6-6 combines with J gene TRBJ2-5; D tentatively reads TRBD1 or TRBD2 (6 bases each). Trimming removed 1 base at V and 5 bases at J, with 14 bases between. The CDR3 contains 15 residues. The germline gives CDR1 MNHNY, CDR2 SVGAGI (reference sequence). CDR3: CASSYWRGTGETQYF. The CDR3, as DNA: TGTGCCAGCAGTTACTGGAGGGGTACAGGGGAGACCCAGTACTTC.

This clonotype was observed a handful of times. V usage is TRBV4-1 and J usage is TRBJ1-4; tentative D call: TRBD1 (5 bases). From germline, CDR1 is MGHRA and CDR2 YSYEKL. This CDR3 is 14 amino acids long. V was pared by 4 bases and J by 6 bases, with 12 bases between. This CDR3 is CASSPVRGYEKLFF. The CDR3 DNA is TGCGCCAGCAGCCCGGTTCGGGGGTATGAAAAACTGTTTTTT.